This TCR beta chain was captured by sequencing in a study of blood T cell repertoires in COVID-19. Study information: PBMCs, B-cell-depleted T cells, or T cells were the source of the cDNA or gDNA that made up the material.

This clone was seen a few times. Original processing notes: Amplified reference gene primers provided the basis for estimating nucleated cell counts. Sequencing used immunoSEQ multiplex PCR; TCRdb keeps in-frame clones, though not all of them. The DNA was the basis for D and trimming; V, J and clone size are from that table. The sample contains over 120,000 clones, about 85% of which appear only once. Germline CDR1 is SGHAT and CDR2 is FQNNGV. V was pared by 5 bases and J by 2 bases, with 14 bases between. This CDR3 is 15 amino acids long. The TCR sequence derives from a human donor with acute or convalescent COVID-19. The donor label of this sample is uncertain. The source material was peripheral blood. The chain joins TRBV11-2 to TRBJ2-3; D might be TRBD2 (7 bases). The CDR3 loop is CASSPRGAFTDTQYF. CDR3 coding DNA: TGTGCCAGCAGCCCCCGGGGGGCCTTCACAGATACGCAGTATTTT. Filled out from reference TRBV11-2 and TRBJ2-3, the complete variable domain reads EAGVAQSPRYKIIEKRQSVAFWCNPISGHATLYWYQQILGQGPKLLIQFQNNGVVDDSQLPKDRFSAERLKGVDSTLKIQPAKLEDSAVYLCASSPRGAFTDTQYFGPGTRLTVL.